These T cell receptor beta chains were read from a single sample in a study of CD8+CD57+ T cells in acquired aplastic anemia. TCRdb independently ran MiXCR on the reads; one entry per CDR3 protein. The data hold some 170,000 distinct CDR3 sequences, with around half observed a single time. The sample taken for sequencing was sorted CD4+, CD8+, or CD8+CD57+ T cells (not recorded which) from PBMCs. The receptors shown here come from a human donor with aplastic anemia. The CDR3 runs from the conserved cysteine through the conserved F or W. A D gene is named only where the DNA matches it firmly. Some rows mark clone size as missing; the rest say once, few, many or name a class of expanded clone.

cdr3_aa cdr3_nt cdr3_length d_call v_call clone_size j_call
CATSGTSGIGTGELFF TGTGCCACCAGTGGGACTAGCGGGATCGGAACCGGGGAGCTGTTTTTT 16 TRBD2 TRBV24-1 once TRBJ2-2
CASSLEASGSTDTQYF TGTGCCAGCAGCTTAGAGGCCAGCGGGAGCACAGATACGCAGTATTTT 16 . TRBV7-9 many TRBJ2-3
CASSTGPGNTIYF TGTGCCAGCTCGACCGGCCCTGGAAACACCATATATTTT 13 . TRBV19 many TRBJ1-3
CASSTPLSGGTPVTQYF TGTGCCAGCAGCACTCCGCTTAGCGGGGGGACCCCAGTGACCCAGTACTTC 17 TRBD2 TRBV5-4 . TRBJ2-5
CSARDRDRDTGPNSPLHF TGCAGTGCTAGAGATCGGGACCGGGACACAGGGCCCAATTCACCCCTCCACTTT 18 . TRBV20-1 . TRBJ1-6
CASSSGTGGAGTGELFF TGTGCCAGCAGCTCAGGGACAGGGGGCGCGGGCACCGGGGAGCTGTTTTTT 17 TRBD1 TRBV9 many TRBJ2-2
CASSPFGSTDTQYF TGTGCCAGCAGCCCCTTTGGTAGCACAGATACGCAGTATTTT 14 . TRBV9 . TRBJ2-3
CASSSGGTGLINEQVF TGTGCCAGCAGCTCGGGTGGGACAGGCCTAATCAATGAGCAGGTCTTC 16 TRBD1 TRBV10-3 . TRBJ2-1
CAWSVLNEQFF TGTGCCTGGAGTGTCCTCAACGAGCAGTTCTTC 11 . TRBV7-2 . TRBJ2-1
CASSYGGPGSTIYF TGTGCCAGCAGTTACGGGGGGCCTGGAAGCACCATATATTTT 14 . TRBV6-5 . TRBJ1-3
CAISDHFGTDFYHYGYTF TGTGCCATCAGTGACCACTTCGGGACAGATTTTTACCACTATGGCTACACCTTC 18 TRBD1 TRBV10-3 few TRBJ1-2
CASSVTGTGLGNTIDF TGCGCCAGCAGCGTCACCGGGACAGGCCTGGGTAACACCATAGATTTT 16 TRBD1 TRBV5-1 . TRBJ1-3
CASSKDRRTYEQCF TGTGCCAGCAGTAAGGACAGGCGAACCTACGAGCAGTGCTTC 14 TRBD1 TRBV6-1 once TRBJ2-7
CASSVAGRGDEQYF TGTGCCAGCAGCGTAGCGGGGCGAGGGGACGAGCAGTACTTC 14 TRBD2 TRBV2 . TRBJ2-7
CSVDPGRGTQYF TGCAGCGTCGACCCAGGGAGGGGTACGCAGTATTTT 12 TRBD2 TRBV29-1 . TRBJ2-3
CASSAGGPFEQYF TGTGCCAGCAGCGCAGGGGGCCCGTTCGAGCAGTACTTC 13 TRBD1 TRBV2 . TRBJ2-7